The 30 T cell receptor beta chains in this list originate from one sample, sequenced in a study of T cell repertoires in cytomegalovirus infection. No antigen has been identified for these receptors. TCRdb processed the reads anew with MiXCR; each CDR3 protein has one entry. The sample has fewer than 130,000 distinct CDR3 sequences, around 45% seen once. This material consisted of CD8+ T cells from cultured PBMCs, taken from culture after CMV antigen stimulation. The receptor set was obtained from a human donor in good health (CMV status not recorded). Some clones in this sample may be carry-over from other donors' samples.

V gene TRBV9 combines with J gene TRBJ1-1; no reliable D call. This CDR3 has 11 residues. Germline CDR1 SGDLS, CDR2 YYNGEE. V was trimmed by 4 bases and J by 4 bases, leaving 5 bases between them. CDR3 residues: CASSPRTEAFF. The DNA for the CDR3 is TGTGCCAGCAGCCCCCGCACTGAAGCTTTCTTT.

Ten or more counts support this clonotype. V usage is TRBV5-5 and J usage is TRBJ2-7, with D tentatively TRBD1 (5 bases). The CDR3 runs 15 residues. Germline values: CDR1 SGHKS, CDR2 YYEKEE (reference sequence). The V end lost 0 bases, the J end lost 2 bases, and 12 bases lay between the germline ends. The DNA for the CDR3 is TGTGCCAGCAGCTTGGTCCCCGCAGGGCCCTACGAGCAGTACTTC. Its protein is CASSLVPAGPYEQYF.

The chain employs TRBV28 and TRBJ1-2, with TRBD1 identical over 10 bases. The CDR3 has 16 residues. Looked up from germline, CDR1 is MDHEN and CDR2 is SYDVKM. Trimming took 2 bases from V and 4 from J; bases not matched to a gene: 7. The CDR3, as DNA: TGTGCCAGCAGTTTAGTGCCGGGACAGGGGTTCTATGGCTACACCTTC. Its translation: CASSLVPGQGFYGYTF.

V gene TRBV28 combines with J gene TRBJ2-1; D might be TRBD2 (6 bases). V was pared by 7 bases and J by 4 bases, with 20 bases between. The CDR3 is made up of 16 amino acids. Germline V gene sequence: CDR1 MDHEN, CDR2 SYDVKM. In nucleotides, the CDR3 is TGTGCCAGCAACCCTGGGGAACTAGCCCTTTACAATGAGCAGTTCTTC. The encoded protein is CASNPGELALYNEQFF.

The sample holds a few counts of this clonotype. CDR3 amino acids: CASSQGDRGPYEKLFF. For the CDR3, the DNA is TGTGCCAGCAGCCAAGGGGACAGGGGTCCCTATGAAAAACTGTTTTTT. The chain links TRBV4-2 to TRBJ1-4; TRBD1 aligns across 10 bases. This CDR3 has 16 residues. Germline CDR1 reads LGHNA; CDR2 reads YNFKEQ. V lost 1 base and J lost 6; bases outside the gene matches: 5.

The chain joins TRBV28 to TRBJ2-3; 7 bases are a match to TRBD1. Looked up from germline, CDR1 is MDHEN and CDR2 is SYDVKM. V trimming: 8 bases; J trimming: 6 bases; junction bases outside the gene matches: 11. This CDR3 region has 14 residues. The CDR3 region has the DNA TGTGCCAGCCGAAATAACAGGGGACCGGATACGCAGTATTTT. Protein sequence: CASRNNRGPDTQYF. The whole variable domain, filled in from reference TRBV28 and TRBJ2-3, reads DVKVTQSSRYLVKRTGEKVFLECVQDMDHENMFWYRQDPGLGLRLIYFSYDVKMKEKGDIPEGYSVSREKKERFSLILESASTNQTSMYLCASRNNRGPDTQYFGPGTRLTVL.

This chain connects TRBV28 to TRBJ1-5, with no clear D. The CDR3 runs to 12 residues. The germline V and J ends were trimmed by 6 bases and 9 bases, with 12 bases remaining between them. Germline CDR1 reads MDHEN; CDR2 reads SYDVKM. The CDR3 protein is CASSYIDGPQHF. CDR3 DNA: TGTGCCAGCAGCTATATCGATGGGCCCCAGCATTTT. Together with reference TRBV28 and TRBJ1-5, the CDR3 gives the full variable domain: DVKVTQSSRYLVKRTGEKVFLECVQDMDHENMFWYRQDPGLGLRLIYFSYDVKMKEKGDIPEGYSVSREKKERFSLILESASTNQTSMYLCASSYIDGPQHFGDGTRLSIL.

V usage is TRBV19 and J usage is TRBJ1-4, with unresolved D. Between the trimmed V and J ends, which lost 0 bases and 8 bases, there was a span of 16 bases. Looked up from germline, CDR1 is LNHDA and CDR2 is SQIVND (reference sequence). This CDR3 is 16 amino acids long. Here the CDR3 reads CASSIDGAGRNEKLFF. CDR3 bases: TGTGCCAGTAGTATAGATGGCGCAGGACGAAACGAAAAACTGTTTTTT.

This chain connects TRBV5-1 to TRBJ2-6; 12 bases fit TRBD1. Trimming at V came to 1 base and at J to 0 bases, leaving 5 bases not matched to a gene. The germline V gene has CDR1 SGHRS and CDR2 YFSETQ. CDR3 length equals 19 residues. CDR3 bases: TGCGCCAGCAGCTTGCTCGGGACAGGGGGCTCCTCTGGGGCCAACGTCCTGACTTTC. Protein: CASSLLGTGGSSGANVLTF.

A few counts support this clonotype. V usage is TRBV6-6 and J usage is TRBJ2-3; tentatively, D is TRBD2 (5 bases). This CDR3 has 15 residues. V gave up 5 bases and J gave up 5 bases, with 17 bases separating them. CDR1 MNHNY and CDR2 SVGAGI come from the germline V gene (reference sequence). The CDR3 DNA follows: TGTGCCAGCAGTGCGGACTCGGCACTGGGAGATACGCAGTATTTT. Its translation: CASSADSALGDTQYF.

The chain links TRBV2 to TRBJ2-5; 8 bases fit TRBD1. Trimming cost V 1 base and J 5 bases; bases outside gene matches: 6. From germline, CDR1 is SNHLY and CDR2 FYNNEI. This CDR3 has 15 residues. The CDR3 bases are TGTGCCAGCAGTGAAGGGCAGGGGGCTGGCGAGACCCAGTACTTC. It yields the protein CASSEGQGAGETQYF.

This clonotype occurred once. The genes are TRBV2 and TRBJ1-4, with D uncertain. CDR3 length: 15 amino acids. V lost 2 bases and J 6 bases, leaving 13 bases between the germline ends. CDR1 is SNHLY and CDR2 is FYNNEI in the germline V gene. The CDR3 loop is CASSETLGYDEKLFF. CDR3 DNA: TGTGCCAGCAGTGAAACGTTGGGGTATGATGAAAAACTGTTTTTT.

This rearrangement joins TRBV6-8 to TRBJ2-7, with D possibly TRBD1 on 5 matching bases. CDR3 length equals 15 residues. Per germline, CDR1 MNHGY and CDR2 SAAAGT. The V end lost 5 bases, the J end lost 6 bases, and 20 bases lay between the germline ends. The CDR3 loop is CASSRLGQGGAEQYF. The CDR3 region has the DNA TGTGCCAGCAGTAGGTTAGGGCAGGGTGGCGCCGAGCAGTACTTC.

The gene calls are TRBV6-1 and TRBJ1-2, with D maybe TRBD1 (5 bases). The CDR3 covers 15 residues. V was cut by 7 bases and J by 3 bases, with 18 bases left in between. Germline V CDR1 and CDR2: MNHNS, SASEGT. The CDR3 loop reads CASTEGDDGDYGYTF. CDR3 bases: TGTGCCAGCACCGAAGGGGACGATGGAGACTATGGCTACACCTTC.

J is TRBJ2-3 and V is TRBV7-2; 8 nucleotides agree with TRBD2. V was clipped by 3 bases and J by 2 bases; unmatched bases: 7. In germline, CDR1 is SGHTA, CDR2 FQGNSA. CDR3 length: 16 amino acids. The CDR3 DNA reads as TGTGCCAGCAGCTTTACTAGCGGACCTCTCACAGATACGCAGTATTTT. It specifies CASSFTSGPLTDTQYF.

This clonotype was observed many times. The chain carries TRBV5-6 and TRBJ1-1, with D possibly TRBD1 on 5 matching bases. The CDR3 sequence is 16 residues long. CDR1 is SGHDT and CDR2 is YYEEEE in the germline V gene. Between the trimmed V and J ends, which lost 0 bases and 1 base, there was a span of 13 bases. CDR3 nucleotide sequence: TGTGCCAGCAGCTTGGCTTTCCGGACACAGAACACTGAAGCTTTCTTT. Amino acid sequence: CASSLAFRTQNTEAFF.

This clonotype was detected a few times. The chain employs TRBV7-8 and TRBJ2-3; TRBD1 matches 7 bases. V dropped 1 base and J dropped 0; count of bases not matched to a gene: 10. Germline CDR1 and CDR2: SGHVS and FQNEAQ. The CDR3 runs to 18 residues. Here the CDR3 reads CASSLVITGAPSTDTQYF. In DNA, the CDR3 is TGTGCCAGCAGCTTAGTTATAACAGGGGCCCCTAGCACAGATACGCAGTATTTT.

This clonotype was observed a few times. The V and J genes are TRBV7-9 and TRBJ2-1; 13 bases are shared with TRBD2. CDR3 length: 17 residues. V gave up 3 bases and J gave up 7 bases; unmatched junction bases: 9. Looked up from germline, CDR1 is SEHNR and CDR2 is FQNEAQ (reference sequence). The DNA for the CDR3 is TGTGCCAGCAGCTTTACGCAATGGACTAGCGGGGGAAATGAGCAGTTCTTC. Translated: CASSFTQWTSGGNEQFF.

The genes are TRBV10-2 and TRBJ2-1, with a possible D match to TRBD2 (6 bases). Per the germline V gene, CDR1 is WSHSY and CDR2 is SAAADI. The CDR3 spans 17 residues. Trimming pared 3 bases from V and 0 bases from J, leaving 15 bases between. Written as DNA, the CDR3 is TGCGCCAGCAGTGACGATCGGGACTTGATCTCCTACAATGAGCAGTTCTTC. Translation gives CASSDDRDLISYNEQFF.

This clonotype was seen a handful of times. The chain carries TRBV7-9 and TRBJ2-7; D gene ambiguous. Between the trimmed V and J ends, which lost 7 bases and 4 bases, there was a span of 29 bases. The CDR3 has 18 residues. The germline V gene has CDR1 SEHNR and CDR2 FQNEAQ (reference sequence). CDR3 sequence reads: CASTSLSGTLGSRYEQYF. The CDR3 nucleotides are TGTGCCAGCACAAGCTTGTCCGGCACCCTAGGCTCGAGGTACGAGCAGTACTTC.

This clonotype was observed a handful of times. The rearrangement uses TRBV12-3 or TRBV12-4 and TRBJ2-3, with D maybe TRBD2 (6 bases). Trimming left V 8 bases short and J 2 bases short, with 11 bases between. The CDR3 length is 13 residues. The CDR3 sequence is CASGGAFTDTQYF. CDR3 nucleotides: TGTGCCAGCGGAGGGGCTTTCACAGATACGCAGTATTTT.

J is TRBJ2-3 and V is TRBV6-5; D could derive from TRBD1 or TRBD2 (6 bases each). CDR3 length: 14 residues. V was trimmed by 6 bases and J by 0 bases, leaving 10 bases between them. The germline V gene has CDR1 MNHEY and CDR2 SVGAGI. The DNA of the CDR3 is TGTGCCAGCAGCCCGGGGGCTAGCACAGATACGCAGTATTTT. As protein: CASSPGASTDTQYF.

This clonotype came up a few times. The rearrangement joins TRBV6-6 to TRBJ2-7, with 10 bases matching TRBD1. Germline assignment: CDR1 MNHNY and CDR2 SVGAGI (reference sequence). Trimming cost V 4 bases and J 4 bases; bases outside gene matches: 7. This CDR3 region has 15 residues. CDR3 bases: TGTGCCAGCAGTTCCCGGGACAGGGGATGGTACGAGCAGTACTTC. Its protein is CASSSRDRGWYEQYF.

This clonotype was seen a handful of times. The chain combines TRBV7-6 with TRBJ1-2; perhaps TRBD1 as D (5 bases). The CDR3 runs 14 residues. Trimming cost V 2 bases and J 3 bases, with 10 bases left between them. Germline-derived CDR1 and CDR2 are SGHVS and FNYEAQ. This CDR3 reads CASSLFEGDYGYTF. The CDR3 bases are TGTGCCAGCAGCTTATTTGAAGGGGACTATGGCTACACCTTC.

The chain is built from TRBV27 and TRBJ2-7; no clear D gene. Trimming took off 3 bases at V and 5 bases at J, with 14 bases between the two ends. CDR1 and CDR2 from the germline V gene are MNHEY and SMNVEV (reference sequence). CDR3 length: 14 amino acids. In nucleotides, the CDR3 is TGTGCCAGCAGTTTCCAGGCTAGAGTCCACGAGCAGTACTTC. Translation: CASSFQARVHEQYF.

V usage is TRBV27 and J usage is TRBJ2-7; D might be TRBD1 (5 bases). Trimming took 3 bases from V and 2 from J, leaving 17 bases between them. CDR3 size: 16 residues. From germline, CDR1 is MNHEY and CDR2 SMNVEV (reference sequence). CDR3 loop: CASSFPRGAPPYEQYF. Written as DNA, the CDR3 is TGTGCCAGCAGTTTCCCAAGGGGTGCGCCCCCCTACGAGCAGTACTTC.

This clonotype has just a few counts. In DNA, the CDR3 is TGCAGTGCTAGGCCGGGTCCCCTATATAGCAATCAGCCCCAGCATTTT. This translates into CSARPGPLYSNQPQHF. The chain carries TRBV20-1 and TRBJ1-5; D gene uncertain. V dropped 3 bases and J dropped 0 bases, with 15 bases sitting between them. Germline V gene data show CDR1 as DFQATT and CDR2 as SNEGSKA (reference sequence). CDR3 length: 16 residues.

This clonotype was seen a handful of times. The rearrangement links TRBV15 to TRBJ2-5; TRBD2 agrees at 11 bases. Germline V lookup: CDR1 LNHNV, CDR2 YYDKDF (reference sequence). The CDR3 contains 20 residues. V trimming: 0 bases; J trimming: 0 bases; junction bases outside the gene matches: 12. CDR3 loop: CATSRDSVTSGGWYQETQYF. The CDR3, as DNA: TGTGCCACCAGCAGAGATTCCGTAACTAGCGGGGGCTGGTACCAAGAGACCCAGTACTTC.

This clonotype was observed a handful of times. The rearrangement uses TRBV11-2 and TRBJ2-1; D may be TRBD1 (5 bases). Germline V gives CDR1 SGHAT, CDR2 FQNNGV. The CDR3 totals 16 residues. The V gene lost 2 bases and the J gene lost 4 bases, with 15 bases spanning the gap. The CDR3: CASSLKGVLQYNEQFF. CDR3 nucleotide sequence: TGTGCCAGCAGCTTAAAAGGGGTTCTACAGTACAATGAGCAGTTCTTC.

This clonotype has at least ten counts. The rearrangement joins TRBV28 to TRBJ2-3; 8 nucleotides line up with TRBD2. The CDR3 consists of 16 residues. CDR1 is MDHEN, CDR2 SYDVKM, per germline. The trim removed 5 bases at V and 2 bases at J, leaving 9 bases unmatched. The CDR3, as DNA: TGTGCCAGCAGTAGCCTAGCGGGTCCTTCCACAGATACGCAGTATTTT. It yields the protein CASSSLAGPSTDTQYF.